These 9 T cell receptor beta chains share one sample of origin, sequenced in a study of cytomegalovirus exposure and HLA in healthy donors. 60 Vbeta and 13 Jbeta primers were used in PCR. The method was immunoSEQ multiplex PCR; TCRdb's version includes in-frame clones alone and lacks a portion of them. The sample includes approximately 91,000 clones, approximately 80% of them seen just once. Sequenced sample: PBMCs. These receptors were taken from a human donor in good health.

The V gene is TRBV9, the J gene TRBJ2-7; no clear D. CDR3 length: 12 amino acids. The germline gives CDR1 SGDLS, CDR2 YYNGEE. The V and J ends lost 0 bases and 5 bases respectively, with 6 bases between them. DNA of the CDR3: TGTGCCAGCAGCGTAGATGGGCACGAGCAGTACTTC. Translated, it gives CASSVDGHEQYF.

With regard to this clone: Other DNA sequences in the sample encode the same CDR3. In DNA form, the CDR3 reads TGCGCCAGCAGCTTGTCAGGTGGGGAGCAGTACTTC. It specifies CASSLSGGEQYF. The chain carries TRBV5-1 and TRBJ2-7; D gene unclear. This CDR3 contains 12 residues. The V end was cut by 1 base, the J end by 7 bases, with 9 bases between. Germline lookup yields CDR1 SGHRS and CDR2 YFSETQ.

CDR3 region: CASSALAGGLTRTDTQYF. The DNA for the CDR3 is TGTGCCAGCAGCGCGCTAGCGGGGGGGCTGACGCGCACAGATACGCAGTATTTT. The chain combines TRBV9 with TRBJ2-3; 12 bases agree with TRBD2. From germline, CDR1 is SGDLS and CDR2 YYNGEE. J was trimmed by 1 base and V by 3 bases; bases with no gene match: 9. CDR3 length equals 18 residues.

The rearrangement uses TRBV5-1 and TRBJ2-7, with TRBD1 identical over 9 bases. CDR1 and CDR2 (germline): SGHRS, YFSETQ. The CDR3 covers 14 residues. V gave up 2 bases and J gave up 5 bases; unmatched junction bases: 5. DNA of the CDR3: TGCGCCAGCAGCTTAGGACAGGGGAAAAACGAGCAGTACTTC. It codes for CASSLGQGKNEQYF.

The chain carries TRBV18 and TRBJ1-1, with 7 bases that match TRBD1. This CDR3 spans 15 amino acids. The ends lost 5 bases at V and 0 bases at J; junction bases unmatched: 6. Germline CDR1 is KGHSH and CDR2 is LQKENI. CDR3 region: CASSGKTGLNTEAFF. Written as DNA, the CDR3 is TGTGCCAGCTCAGGAAAGACAGGGTTGAACACTGAAGCTTTCTTT.

This chain links TRBV7-9 with TRBJ2-6, with TRBD2 as a possible D gene (7 bases). CDR3 length equals 16 residues. The germline CDR1 and CDR2 sequences are SEHNR and FQNEAQ (reference sequence). V was shortened by 0 bases and J by 9 bases, with 15 bases between the two germline ends. CDR3 sequence: CASSLARGPADNVLTF. The CDR3 DNA reads as TGTGCCAGCAGCTTAGCGCGGGGGCCGGCGGACAACGTCCTGACTTTC. The full variable domain, with the rest looked up from reference TRBV7-9 and TRBJ2-6, is DTGVSQNPRHKITKRGQNVTFRCDPISEHNRLYWYRQTLGQGPEFLTYFQNEAQLEKSRLLSDRFSAERPKGSFSTLEIQRTEQGDSAMYLCASSLARGPADNVLTFGAGSRLTVL.

The rearrangement joins TRBV7-2 to TRBJ2-1, with 11 bases matching TRBD2. Germline CDR1 is SGHTA and CDR2 is FQGNSA. J lost 2 bases, V lost 5 bases, and 5 bases had no gene match. The CDR3 extends over 16 amino acids. CDR3 bases: TGTGCCAGCAGCCCCGCGGGACTAGCGGCCTACAATGAGCAGTTCTTC. Its translation: CASSPAGLAAYNEQFF.

The chain employs TRBV28 and TRBJ2-7; 9 nucleotides line up with TRBD2. This CDR3 comprises 15 residues. V trimming: 7 bases; J trimming: 4 bases; junction bases outside the gene matches: 11. Germline V CDR1 and CDR2: MDHEN, SYDVKM. DNA of the CDR3: TGTGCCAGCACGTCCTCGGCGGGGGGGACTTACGAGCAGTACTTC. Protein product: CASTSSAGGTYEQYF.

The V and J genes are TRBV2 and TRBJ2-3; 15 bases match TRBD2. The CDR3 extends over 20 amino acids. From germline, CDR1 is SNHLY and CDR2 FYNNEI. Trimming at V came to 2 bases and at J to 0 bases, leaving 9 bases not matched to a gene. The CDR3 coding sequence is TGTGCCAGCAGTGAACCGGGACTAGCGGGAGGCAGATCTAGCACAGATACGCAGTATTTT. Translated, it gives CASSEPGLAGGRSSTDTQYF.